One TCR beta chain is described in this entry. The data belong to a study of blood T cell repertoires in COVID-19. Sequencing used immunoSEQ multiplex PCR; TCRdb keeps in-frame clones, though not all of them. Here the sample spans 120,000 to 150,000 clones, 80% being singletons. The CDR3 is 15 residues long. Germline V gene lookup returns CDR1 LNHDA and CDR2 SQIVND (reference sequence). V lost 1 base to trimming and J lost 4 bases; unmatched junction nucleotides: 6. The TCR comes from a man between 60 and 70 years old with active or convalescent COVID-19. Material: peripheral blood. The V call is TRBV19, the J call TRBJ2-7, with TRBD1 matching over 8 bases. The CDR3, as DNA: TGTGCCAGTAGTATAGGCTCAGGGGGCGGGTACGAGCAGTACTTC. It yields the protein CASSIGSGGGYEQYF.